This is a list of T cell receptor beta chains from one sample in a study of control samples from healthy donors and cancer patients. Clones were read by immunoSEQ multiplex PCR, and TCRdb kept only the in-frame ones, dropping some. This sample has some 130,000 clones; 80% to 95% occur once, and the top ten carry around 2.5%. Sequenced: blood. Every receptor here comes from a man aged 40-55 years in good health. Each CDR3 is given with its conserved first and last residue. D genes are given only for firm matches. Only some rows state a clone size, as once, few, many or a class for expanded clones.

TRBV19,-,TRBD1,TRBJ1-4,TGTGCCAGTAGTATACTTCACGAGGGGGCTCCTAATGAAAAACTGTTTTTT,CASSILHEGAPNEKLFF
TRBV7-8,once,TRBD2,TRBJ2-5,TGTGCCAGCAGGGGTTCTGTGGGAGGGCGGGAGACCCAGTACTTC,CASRGSVGGRETQYF
TRBV5-1,-,-,TRBJ1-6,TGCGCCAGCAGCTTGGTCACAGGTGATAATTCACCCCTCCACTTT,CASSLVTGDNSPLHF
TRBV6-5,-,-,TRBJ1-1,TGTGCCAGCAGCCGTGAGAGGGACACTGAAGCTTTCTTT,CASSRERDTEAFF
TRBV16,once,TRBD1,TRBJ2-5,TGTGCCAGCAGCCAGAGACGGGGACAGCTAACCCAAGAGACCCAGTACTTC,CASSQRRGQLTQETQYF
TRBV10-3,once,-,TRBJ2-7,TGTGCCTCTCGACCTTCACAGGGATCGGGTTTCTACGAGCAGTACTTC,CASRPSQGSGFYEQYF
TRBV5-1,-,TRBD2,TRBJ2-5,TGCGCCAGCAGCCTCGGGACAGCGGGGGGGACTCAAGAGACCCAGTACTTC,CASSLGTAGGTQETQYF
TRBV18,-,TRBD1,TRBJ2-5,TGTGCCAGCTCACCACGGACAGGGACCGAGACCCAGTACTTC,CASSPRTGTETQYF
TRBV5-1,-,TRBD1,TRBJ2-1,TGCGCCAGCAGCATTTCCGGGACAGGGGTCAATGAGCAGTTCTTC,CASSISGTGVNEQFF
TRBV12-5,-,TRBD2,TRBJ2-1,TGTGCTAGTGGTTTGCCTTCCTCCGGGACTAAACACTACAATGAGCAGTTCTTC,CASGLPSSGTKHYNEQFF
TRBV30,-,TRBD2,TRBJ2-7,TGTGCCTGGAGCCGGGGGGGTCTCGGATTCGGCGAGCAGTACTTC,CAWSRGGLGFGEQYF
TRBV5-5,-,-,TRBJ1-6,TGTGCCAGCAGCTTGAATCTCGGCAGGGGAGATTCACCCCTCCACTTT,CASSLNLGRGDSPLHF
TRBV7-3,once,-,TRBJ2-3,TGTGCCAGCAGCTTAAACTCGGCGGGAAGCACAGATACGCAGTATTTT,CASSLNSAGSTDTQYF
TRBV7-9,-,-,TRBJ2-7,TGTGCCAGCAGCTCCTATTTGGGGGTTGAGCAGTACTTC,CASSSYLGVEQYF
TRBV30,-,-,TRBJ1-2,TGTGCCTGGAGTGTCGGAGGGAGGTTAGGCTACACCTTC,CAWSVGGRLGYTF
TRBV5-6,few,-,TRBJ2-7,TGTGCCAGCAGCTTCTTACAGTACGAGCAGTACTTC,CASSFLQYEQYF
TRBV5-1,-,-,TRBJ2-5,TGCGCCAGCTCCCCCACGCAGGGGTCCGAGACCCAGTACTTC,CASSPTQGSETQYF
TRBV6-5,-,-,TRBJ2-5,TGTGCCAGCAGTTGGGATCCTTCGAACCAGTACTTC,CASSWDPSNQYF
TRBV6-5,-,TRBD1,TRBJ2-3,TGTGCCAGCAGTACCAGACAGGGGGCAGATACGCAGTATTTT,CASSTRQGADTQYF
TRBV3-1/TRBV3-2,-,TRBD2,TRBJ2-1,TGTGCCAGCAGCTTACAGCGGGGGGGTAACAATGAGCAGTTCTTC,CASSLQRGGNNEQFF
TRBV2,-,-,TRBJ2-7,TGTGCCAGCAAGCAAGGATTGGCCGAGGGTTACGAGCAGTACTTC,CASKQGLAEGYEQYF
TRBV20-1,once,-,TRBJ1-1,TGCAGTGAGAGCGTGAACACTGAAGCTTTCTTT,CSESVNTEAFF
TRBV5-5,-,-,TRBJ1-2,TGTGCCAGCAGCTTGGTTTCTGTATCTGGGAACTATGGCTACACCTTC,CASSLVSVSGNYGYTF
TRBV27,-,TRBD1,TRBJ1-6,TGTGCCAGCAGCCCCGTTCCCGGACAGGGAAGGTCACCCCTCCACTTT,CASSPVPGQGRSPLHF
TRBV2,-,-,TRBJ1-5,TGTGCCATCCGTTTGGGCCCCAACCAGCCCCAGCATTTT,CAIRLGPNQPQHF
TRBV5-6,-,-,TRBJ2-7,TGTGCCAGCAGCTTGAAGGGGAGCGCCTACGAGCAGTACTTC,CASSLKGSAYEQYF
TRBV18,-,-,TRBJ1-1,TGTGCCAGCTCACTCCGGGACGGGGACACTGAAGCTTTCTTT,CASSLRDGDTEAFF